Listed below are T cell receptor beta chains from one sample, sequenced in a study of Graves' ophthalmopathy and Graves' hyperthyroidism. TCRdb processed the multiplex PCR reads anew with MiXCR; each CDR3 protein has one entry. The table shows around 1.1 million distinct CDR3 sequences, with about 40% occurring only once. The sample taken for sequencing was peripheral blood or thyroid tissue (not recorded which). The receptors shown here come from an adult man with Graves' hyperthyroidism. Both conserved end residues are part of each CDR3. D genes are given only for firm matches. Expanded clones get a size class; other rows say once, few or many, or leave the size out.

V: TRBV20-1; J: TRBJ1-2; size: many; D: TRBD1; CDR3: CSARATGQGGNYGYTF; DNA: TGCAGTGCTAGAGCTACTGGACAGGGTGGGAACTATGGCTACACCTTC
V: TRBV29-1; J: TRBJ1-5; size: many; D: .; CDR3: CSVKTGSDQPQHF; DNA: TGCAGCGTGAAAACAGGGTCGGATCAGCCCCAGCATTTT
V: TRBV27; J: TRBJ2-7; size: .; D: .; CDR3: CASSSLLRDGIPYEQYF; DNA: TGTGCCAGCAGCTCCCTTCTCCGGGACGGGATCCCCTACGAGCAGTACTTC
V: TRBV7-6; J: TRBJ2-2; size: .; D: .; CDR3: CASSSVTAGELFF; DNA: TGTGCCAGCAGCTCGGTAACAGCCGGGGAGCTGTTTTTT
V: TRBV2; J: TRBJ2-2; size: .; D: TRBD1; CDR3: CASSELRTGSTGELFF; DNA: TGTGCCAGCAGTGAGTTAAGGACAGGGTCGACCGGGGAGCTGTTTTTT
V: TRBV29-1; J: TRBJ1-2; size: many; D: .; CDR3: CSVGGLGYTF; DNA: TGCAGCGTTGGCGGGCTTGGCTACACCTTC
V: TRBV7-9; J: TRBJ1-5; size: .; D: TRBD1; CDR3: CASRPDRDTNQPQHF; DNA: TGTGCCAGCAGACCCGACAGGGATACCAATCAGCCCCAGCATTTT
V: TRBV19; J: TRBJ2-7; size: few; D: .; CDR3: CASSFGVSYEQCF; DNA: TGTGCCAGCAGCTTCGGGGTCTCCTACGAGCAGTGCTTC
V: TRBV29-1; J: TRBJ1-3; size: .; D: TRBD1; CDR3: CSVGDTGAGNTIYF; DNA: TGCAGCGTTGGGGACACAGGGGCTGGAAACACCATATATTTT
V: TRBV7-8; J: TRBJ2-7; size: .; D: TRBD2; CDR3: CASSLFEWTSTYEQYF; DNA: TGTGCCAGCAGCTTATTTGAATGGACTAGCACCTACGAGCAGTACTTC
V: TRBV4-1; J: TRBJ1-4; size: .; D: TRBD1; CDR3: CASSQQIHAGTGRDAREKLFF; DNA: TGCGCCAGCAGCCAACAGATTCACGCCGGGACAGGACGAGATGCACGTGAAAAACTGTTTTTT
V: TRBV12-3/TRBV12-4; J: TRBJ2-5; size: many; D: TRBD2; CDR3: CASSLALAGETQYF; DNA: TGTGCCAGCAGTCTAGCCTTAGCGGGGGAGACCCAGTACTTC
V: TRBV11-1; J: TRBJ2-7; size: .; D: TRBD1; CDR3: CASSRRDRDAYEQYF; DNA: TGTGCCAGCAGCCGCCGGGACAGGGACGCCTACGAGCAGTACTTC
V: TRBV11-1; J: TRBJ1-2; size: .; D: TRBD1; CDR3: CASTPDGTGYGYTF; DNA: TGTGCCAGCACCCCGGACGGGACAGGCTATGGCTACACCTTC
V: TRBV12-3/TRBV12-4; J: TRBJ2-7; size: .; D: .; CDR3: CASSFEEDRFSYEQYF; DNA: TGTGCCAGCAGTTTCGAAGAGGACCGCTTCTCCTACGAGCAGTACTTC
V: TRBV15; J: TRBJ1-4; size: many; D: .; CDR3: CATSPPDRQLSEKLFF; DNA: TGTGCCACCAGCCCCCCTGATCGGCAGCTCAGTGAAAAACTGTTTTTT
V: TRBV6-2/TRBV6-3; J: TRBJ2-7; size: once; D: .; CDR3: CASTPRHGAYEQYF; DNA: TGTGCCAGCACGCCCCGGCACGGAGCCTACGAGCAGTACTTC
V: TRBV4-3; J: TRBJ1-4; size: .; D: .; CDR3: CASSLERETNEKLFF; DNA: TGCGCCAGCAGCCTAGAGCGGGAAACTAATGAAAAACTGTTTTTT
V: TRBV6-5; J: TRBJ1-4; size: .; D: TRBD1; CDR3: CASSYSFRLGQSNEKLFF; DNA: TGTGCCAGCAGTTACTCTTTCAGACTGGGACAGTCTAATGAAAAACTGTTTTTT
V: TRBV28; J: TRBJ1-2; size: few; D: .; CDR3: CASSFRAYGYTF; DNA: TGTGCCAGCAGTTTTAGAGCCTATGGCTACACCTTC
V: TRBV19; J: TRBJ2-7; size: once; D: .; CDR3: CASSIHESSYEQYF; DNA: TGTGCCAGTAGTATCCACGAATCCTCCTACGAGCAGTACTTC
V: TRBV11-2; J: TRBJ2-7; size: many; D: TRBD2; CDR3: CASSLGTSGVGLSYEQYF; DNA: TGTGCCAGCAGCTTGGGGACTAGCGGGGTCGGTCTCTCCTACGAGCAGTACTTC
V: TRBV20-1; J: TRBJ2-5; size: many; D: TRBD2; CDR3: CSAKRAGGRAETQYF; DNA: TGCAGTGCAAAGAGAGCGGGAGGGAGAGCGGAGACCCAGTACTTC
V: TRBV5-1; J: TRBJ2-5; size: many; D: .; CDR3: CASSLSWGETQYF; DNA: TGCGCCAGCAGCTTGAGCTGGGGAGAGACCCAGTACTTC
V: TRBV24-1; J: TRBJ1-4; size: .; D: .; CDR3: CATSARGMSNEKLFF; DNA: TGTGCCACCAGTGCTCGCGGGATGTCTAATGAAAAACTGTTTTTT
V: TRBV2; J: TRBJ1-1; size: .; D: .; CDR3: CASSERGMTEAFF; DNA: TGTGCCAGCAGCGAGAGGGGGATGACTGAAGCTTTCTTT
V: TRBV25-1; J: TRBJ2-1; size: few; D: TRBD2; CDR3: CASSESGTKYNEQFF; DNA: TGTGCCAGCAGTGAATCCGGGACTAAATACAATGAGCAGTTCTTC
V: TRBV7-2; J: TRBJ1-2; size: once; D: TRBD1; CDR3: CASSSGDRGTGGYTF; DNA: TGTGCCAGCAGCTCGGGGGACAGGGGGACAGGTGGCTACACCTTC
V: TRBV29-1; J: TRBJ1-2; size: many; D: .; CDR3: CSVDVTYGYTF; DNA: TGCAGCGTTGACGTCACCTATGGCTACACCTTC
V: TRBV29-1; J: TRBJ2-5; size: .; D: TRBD2; CDR3: CSGSSGVGPQYF; DNA: TGCAGCGGGTCTAGCGGTGTTGGGCCCCAGTACTTC
V: TRBV6-5; J: TRBJ2-7; size: .; D: .; CDR3: CASRAGPRSYEQYF; DNA: TGTGCCAGCAGGGCAGGGCCGCGCTCCTACGAGCAGTACTTC
V: TRBV12-3/TRBV12-4; J: TRBJ2-5; size: many; D: TRBD2; CDR3: CASTSPLAEETQYF; DNA: TGTGCCAGCACCTCCCCGCTAGCGGAAGAGACCCAGTACTTC
V: TRBV6-2/TRBV6-3; J: TRBJ1-5; size: .; D: .; CDR3: CASSRHANSNQPQHF; DNA: TGTGCCAGCAGCCGTCACGCGAATAGCAATCAGCCCCAGCATTTT
V: TRBV24-1; J: TRBJ1-5; size: .; D: .; CDR3: CATSGSTDNEHF; DNA: TGTGCCACCAGTGGCTCGACAGATAACGAGCATTTT
V: TRBV7-6; J: TRBJ2-3; size: .; D: .; CDR3: CASSLAEGPRIQSTQYF; DNA: TGTGCCAGCAGCTTAGCGGAGGGACCCCGCATTCAGAGTACGCAGTATTTT
V: TRBV7-8; J: TRBJ1-5; size: .; D: TRBD1; CDR3: CASRSGTGSHQPQHF; DNA: TGTGCCAGCAGGTCTGGGACAGGGTCCCATCAGCCCCAGCATTTT
V: TRBV30; J: TRBJ1-5; size: .; D: TRBD1; CDR3: CAWSTSDRGFNQPQHF; DNA: TGTGCCTGGAGTACGTCGGACAGGGGGTTCAATCAGCCCCAGCATTTT
V: TRBV20-1; J: TRBJ2-7; size: many; D: TRBD1; CDR3: CSAWDRTSYEQYF; DNA: TGCAGTGCTTGGGACAGAACCTCCTACGAGCAGTACTTC
V: TRBV20-1; J: TRBJ2-5; size: .; D: TRBD2; CDR3: CSAKGLAGIQETQYF; DNA: TGCAGTGCAAAGGGACTAGCGGGAATACAAGAGACCCAGTACTTC
V: TRBV29-1; J: TRBJ2-7; size: many; D: .; CDR3: CSVEAETGLGEQYF; DNA: TGCAGCGTTGAAGCCGAGACGGGCCTTGGCGAGCAGTACTTC
V: TRBV7-9; J: TRBJ1-2; size: .; D: .; CDR3: CASSLISVAYGYTF; DNA: TGTGCCAGCAGCCTTATATCGGTGGCCTATGGCTACACCTTC
V: TRBV9; J: TRBJ2-2; size: .; D: TRBD2; CDR3: CASARGGWNTGELFF; DNA: TGTGCCAGCGCACGCGGGGGGTGGAACACCGGGGAGCTGTTTTTT
V: TRBV2; J: TRBJ1-2; size: .; D: TRBD1; CDR3: CASTPRDRAYGYTF; DNA: TGTGCCAGCACTCCCCGGGACAGGGCGTATGGCTACACCTTC
V: TRBV29-1; J: TRBJ2-7; size: .; D: .; CDR3: CSVSTGLSSYEQYF; DNA: TGCAGCGTTTCGACAGGTCTATCGAGCTACGAGCAGTACTTC
V: TRBV20-1; J: TRBJ2-5; size: few; D: .; CDR3: CSVLVPGTVETQYF; DNA: TGCAGTGTCTTGGTTCCGGGGACCGTGGAGACCCAGTACTTC
V: TRBV29-1; J: TRBJ2-1; size: .; D: .; CDR3: CSVEWRPGNEQFF; DNA: TGCAGCGTTGAATGGAGGCCCGGCAATGAGCAGTTCTTC
V: TRBV6-1; J: TRBJ1-1; size: .; D: .; CDR3: CASSPKGEAFF; DNA: TGTGCCAGCAGCCCGAAGGGTGAAGCTTTCTTT
V: TRBV7-8; J: TRBJ1-4; size: many; D: .; CDR3: CASSEHNEKLFF; DNA: TGTGCCAGCAGCGAACATAATGAAAAACTGTTTTTT
V: TRBV29-1; J: TRBJ2-7; size: many; D: .; CDR3: CSVRDFPVTRDEQYF; DNA: TGCAGCGTGAGGGATTTCCCGGTTACCCGAGACGAGCAGTACTTC
V: TRBV29-1; J: TRBJ1-1; size: many; D: .; CDR3: CSVEGGKANTEAFF; DNA: TGCAGCGTTGAAGGGGGGAAGGCGAACACTGAAGCTTTCTTT
V: TRBV7-2; J: TRBJ2-5; size: .; D: .; CDR3: CASSLDATLTETQYF; DNA: TGTGCCAGCAGCTTAGACGCGACCCTGACGGAGACCCAGTACTTC
V: TRBV6-6; J: TRBJ2-7; size: .; D: .; CDR3: CASSGHGRRLQDEQYF; DNA: TGTGCCAGCAGCGGACATGGGAGAAGGTTACAAGACGAGCAGTACTTC
V: TRBV14; J: TRBJ2-5; size: many; D: TRBD2; CDR3: CASSQFGTSGGKETQYF; DNA: TGTGCCAGCAGCCAATTCGGGACTAGCGGGGGGAAGGAGACCCAGTACTTC
V: TRBV19; J: TRBJ2-7; size: .; D: .; CDR3: CASSVRPDHGSYEQYF; DNA: TGTGCCAGTAGTGTCAGACCGGACCACGGCTCCTACGAGCAGTACTTC
V: TRBV5-1; J: TRBJ2-7; size: .; D: TRBD2; CDR3: CASSLAGGANEQYF; DNA: TGCGCCAGCAGCCTGGCGGGGGGGGCAAACGAGCAGTACTTC
V: TRBV7-9; J: TRBJ2-5; size: .; D: TRBD2; CDR3: CASRSFGSGSGGSQETQYF; DNA: TGTGCCAGCAGATCTTTCGGTAGCGGGAGCGGGGGGTCCCAAGAGACCCAGTACTTC
V: TRBV9; J: TRBJ1-4; size: .; D: .; CDR3: CASSVGTAATNEKLFF; DNA: TGTGCCAGCAGCGTAGGGACAGCCGCAACTAATGAAAAACTGTTTTTT
V: TRBV29-1; J: TRBJ1-3; size: .; D: .; CDR3: CSVDTGGKGPSDTIYF; DNA: TGCAGCGTTGATACCGGGGGAAAGGGGCCGAGTGACACCATATATTTT
V: TRBV6-6; J: TRBJ2-5; size: .; D: .; CDR3: CASSYWATETQYF; DNA: TGTGCCAGCAGTTACTGGGCCACAGAGACCCAGTACTTC
V: TRBV19; J: TRBJ1-2; size: many; D: .; CDR3: CASTVQGFYGYTF; DNA: TGTGCCAGTACCGTCCAGGGATTCTATGGCTACACCTTC